These 18 T cell receptor beta chains were sequenced from one sample in a study of T-cell memory formation after mild COVID-19. One entry per CDR3 protein, called by TCRdb with MiXCR from the 5' RACE reads. The data hold about 400,000 distinct CDR3 sequences, with over 15% observed a single time. Source material: PBMCs or a T cell subset sorted from them (not recorded which). The receptor set was obtained from a man aged 18 to 29 who had mild COVID-19 (a few samples of this study predate the infection). Cell type and time point are not known.

In DNA form, the CDR3 reads TGTGCCAGCTCACGAGACCTTGGAGTCTACGAGCAGTACGTC. Its protein is CASSRDLGVYEQYV. V gene TRBV18 combines with J gene TRBJ2-7; D is unclear. Per germline, CDR1 KGHSH and CDR2 LQKENI. This CDR3 contains 14 residues. The V end lost 4 bases, the J end lost 3 bases, and 13 bases lay between the germline ends.

The CDR3 bases are TGTGCCAGCAGCTCCCGGTGGGGGAACACTGAAGCTTTCTTT. This gives the protein CASSSRWGNTEAFF. The chain combines TRBV7-2 with TRBJ1-1; D call uncertain. The CDR3 has 14 residues. Per the germline V gene, CDR1 is SGHTA and CDR2 is FQGNSA. V lost 4 bases, J lost 1 base, and 10 bases lay in between.

This chain connects TRBV29-1 to TRBJ1-2, with D possibly matching TRBD1 (5 bases). Germline V gene data show CDR1 as SQVTM and CDR2 as ANQGSEA. This CDR3 spans 15 amino acids. V dropped 0 bases and J dropped 4 bases, with 15 bases sitting between them. The CDR3 is CSVEDVQGGAYGYTF. CDR3 coding DNA: TGCAGCGTTGAAGATGTCCAGGGAGGTGCCTATGGCTACACCTTC.

This clonotype has just a few counts. The chain uses TRBV18 and TRBJ2-3; TRBD1 aligns across 9 bases. This CDR3 comprises 17 residues. CDR1 and CDR2 from the germline V gene are KGHSH and LQKENI. J gave up 0 bases and V 3 bases, and 7 bases lay outside the gene matches. As DNA, the CDR3 is TGTGCCAGCTCACCCCGACAGGGGGTTCGTAGCACAGATACGCAGTATTTT. This encodes CASSPRQGVRSTDTQYF.

A word on this clonotype: One end of the junction varies from germline; a read error may be responsible. The chain links TRBV5-1 to TRBJ2-5, with 8 bases matching TRBD1. This CDR3 is built from 16 residues. Germline V gene data show CDR1 as SGHRS and CDR2 as YFSETQ. The CDR3 region is CAISLAGTGRRETQYF. The CDR3 DNA follows: TGCGCCATCAGCTTGGCCGGGACAGGCCGACGGGAGACCCAGTACTTC.

This clonotype came up a few times. The chain has TRBV27 and TRBJ1-2; the D gene is possibly TRBD1 (5 bases). There are 15 residues in the CDR3. The germline gives CDR1 MNHEY, CDR2 SMNVEV (reference sequence). V was trimmed by 0 bases and J by 2 bases, leaving 10 bases between them. Here the CDR3 DNA reads TGTGCCAGCAGTTTATCGTGGGGGGGAAACTATGGCTACACCTTC. Protein sequence: CASSLSWGGNYGYTF.

The chain has TRBV6-2 or TRBV6-3 and TRBJ1-5; D is possibly TRBD1 (5 bases). V lost 10 bases, J lost 8 bases, and 24 bases lay in between. Per germline, CDR1 MNHEY and CDR2 SVGEGT. The CDR3 has 15 amino acids. This chain's CDR3 is CAISTSSRGDEPQHF. The CDR3 bases are TGTGCCATCTCTACCTCCTCCCGGGGGGATGAGCCCCAGCATTTT.

The chain has TRBV4-3 and TRBJ2-3; D unresolved. The ends were cut back, 0 bases at V and 5 bases at J, with 12 bases in the middle. This CDR3 spans 15 amino acids. CDR1 is LGHNA and CDR2 is YSLEER in the germline V gene. The CDR3 coding sequence is TGCGCCAGCAGCCAAGATTGGCGGCCCGTAGATACGCAGTATTTT. This encodes CASSQDWRPVDTQYF.

A remark on this clonotype: Germline and junction disagree at one end, which may indicate a read error. The chain combines TRBV5-4 with TRBJ2-5; D uncertain. CDR1 and CDR2 (germline): SGHNT, YYREEE (reference sequence). CDR3 length: 12 amino acids. CDR3 DNA: TGTGCCAGCCACCTCGGCGAGGAGACCAAGTACTTC. It encodes CASHLGEETKYF.

The V gene is TRBV7-2, the J gene TRBJ2-5, with D maybe TRBD2 (6 bases). The CDR3 is 15 amino acids. CDR1 is SGHTA and CDR2 is FQGNSA in the germline V gene. Trimming shortened V by 6 bases and J by 6 bases, and 20 bases separated the two germline ends. The CDR3 nucleotides are TGTGCCAGCAGGTTGGCGGGGTCATCAGGAAAGACCCAGTACTTC. This sequence encodes CASRLAGSSGKTQYF.

This clonotype was seen at least ten times. The CDR3, as DNA: TGCGCCAGCAGCGTCCAGGGGGCGCGGACACCCCTCCACTTT. It specifies CASSVQGARTPLHF. The chain has TRBV5-1 and TRBJ1-6, with 8 bases aligning to TRBD1. The CDR3 is 14 amino acids. The J segment lost 11 bases and the V segment lost 4 bases, leaving 8 bases of the junction unmatched. Germline V gene data show CDR1 as SGHRS and CDR2 as YFSETQ.

The V call is TRBV6-5, the J call TRBJ2-3; TRBD2 matches 14 bases. This CDR3 has 17 amino acids. The trim removed 8 bases at V and 0 bases at J, leaving 7 bases unmatched. CDR1 and CDR2 from the germline V gene are MNHEY and SVGAGI. This CDR3 reads CASDRTSGGTSTDTQYF. The DNA for the CDR3 is TGTGCCAGCGATAGGACTAGCGGGGGGACTAGCACAGATACGCAGTATTTT.

This clonotype has a handful of counts. This chain uses TRBV2 with TRBJ1-1; 9 nucleotides agree with TRBD1. This CDR3 comprises 16 residues. V was pared by 6 bases and J by 4 bases, with 12 bases of the junction left unmatched. Germline V CDR1 and CDR2: SNHLY, FYNNEI. The CDR3 DNA is TGTGCCAGCAGAGATCCCGGGGGACAGGGATCCACTGAAGCTTTCTTT. Translating it yields CASRDPGGQGSTEAFF.

The sample holds a few counts of this clonotype. The chain carries TRBV24-1 and TRBJ2-3; D might be TRBD2 (6 bases). Trimming pared 7 bases from V and 11 bases from J, leaving 18 bases between. Germline V gives CDR1 KGHDR, CDR2 SFDVKD. The CDR3 consists of 13 residues. CDR3 residues: CATRGTFDGGQYF. The CDR3 DNA is TGTGCCACCAGAGGGACGTTTGACGGGGGGCAGTATTTT.

The chain links TRBV7-9 to TRBJ2-1; 7 bases match TRBD2. This CDR3 has 17 amino acids. Germline CDR1 is SEHNR and CDR2 is FQNEAQ (reference sequence). V was pared by 5 bases and J by 3 bases, with 13 bases of the junction left unmatched. The CDR3, as DNA: TGTGCCAGCAGCCCCCGGGGGGTAGGGACTTACTACAATGAGCAGTTCTTC. Amino acids: CASSPRGVGTYYNEQFF.

This sequence joins TRBV18 and TRBJ2-2; D is ambiguous. This CDR3 is built from 13 residues. In germline, CDR1 is KGHSH, CDR2 LQKENI. V dropped 4 bases and J dropped 5 bases, with 8 bases sitting between them. The CDR3: CASSQTETGELFF. The DNA for the CDR3 is TGTGCCAGCTCACAGACCGAGACCGGGGAGCTGTTTTTT.

This clonotype was counted ten times or more. V gene TRBV6-5 combines with J gene TRBJ2-3; 9 bases map to TRBD2. CDR3 size: 18 residues. V was clipped by 5 bases and J by 8 bases; unmatched bases: 20. Per germline, CDR1 MNHEY and CDR2 SVGAGI. CDR3 nucleotide sequence: TGTGCCAGCAGTGGGACTAGCAACTCACCTCGGCCTGCGGGTACGCAGTATTTT. Its protein product is CASSGTSNSPRPAGTQYF.

This chain links TRBV7-3 with TRBJ1-1; 7 positions agree with TRBD1. Germline V CDR1 and CDR2: SGHTA, FQGTGA. The V segment lost 4 bases and the J segment 4 bases; nucleotides outside the gene matches: 9. The CDR3 has 15 residues. The CDR3 region is CASSSDLTGPTEAFF. The CDR3 DNA follows: TGTGCCAGCAGCTCGGACTTGACAGGGCCCACTGAAGCTTTCTTT.